This T cell receptor beta chain was retrieved from a study of cytomegalovirus exposure and HLA in healthy donors. 13 Jbeta primers and 60 Vbeta primers were used for the PCR. Repertoires were generated with immunoSEQ multiplex PCR, while TCRdb's copy carries only in-frame clones and drops some. The sample consists of some 100,000 clones, 70% to 85% of them appearing once. With regard to this clone: The antigen is not known.

General study points: Analysis performed later found more than 15,000 TCR beta sequences associated with HLA alleles at 0.05 false discovery rate. Earlier results showed most TCR beta V segments being productive about 87% or about 30% of the time.

The CDR3 length is 16 residues. CDR1 is LNHNV, CDR2 YYDKDF, per germline (reference sequence). Trimming took 5 bases from V and 4 from J; bases not matched to a gene: 12. These donors, healthy bone marrow donors, were studied. Unrecorded immune exposures were likely, despite nominal health at sampling. This clonotype originated in a woman between 18 and 29 years old in good health and CMV-seronegative. Sequenced: PBMCs. V usage is TRBV15 and J usage is TRBJ2-5; 8 bases align to TRBD2. This CDR3 reads CATSRRGSGSRETQYF. The CDR3 nucleotides are TGTGCCACCAGCCGCCGGGGAAGCGGGAGTAGAGAGACCCAGTACTTC.